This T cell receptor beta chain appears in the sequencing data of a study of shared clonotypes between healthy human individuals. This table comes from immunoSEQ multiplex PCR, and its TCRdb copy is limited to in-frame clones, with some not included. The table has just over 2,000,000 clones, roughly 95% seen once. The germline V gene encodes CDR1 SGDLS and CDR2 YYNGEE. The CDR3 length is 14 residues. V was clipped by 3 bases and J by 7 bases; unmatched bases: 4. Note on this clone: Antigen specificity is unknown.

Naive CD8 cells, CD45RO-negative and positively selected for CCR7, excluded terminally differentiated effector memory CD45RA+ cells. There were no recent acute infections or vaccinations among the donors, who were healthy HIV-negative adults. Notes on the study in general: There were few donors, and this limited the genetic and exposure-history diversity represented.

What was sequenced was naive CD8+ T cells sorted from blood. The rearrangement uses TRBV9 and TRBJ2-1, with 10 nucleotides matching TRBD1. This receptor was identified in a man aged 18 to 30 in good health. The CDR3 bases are TGTGCCAGCAGCGGAGGGACAGGGGAAAATGAGCAGTTCTTC. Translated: CASSGGTGENEQFF.